Reported below is one T cell receptor beta chain. Its antigen is as yet unknown. At deep level, the assay was performed. TCRdb's copy holds only in-frame clones and misses some; the assay was immunoSEQ multiplex PCR. The sample yields around 2,100,000 clones, about 95% seen once. The data were obtained in a study of shared clonotypes between healthy human individuals. The naive CD8 fraction comprised CD45RO-negative cells positively selected for CCR7 and excluded terminally differentiated effector memory CD45RA+ cells. The donor population consisted of healthy HIV-negative adults with no recent acute infections or vaccinations. Notes on the study in general: Estimated richness was generally greater in naive than memory subsets.

This clonotype was sampled from a man between 18 and 29 years old in good health. Sequences were obtained from naive CD8+ T cells sorted from blood.

The CDR3 nucleotides read TGCGCCAGCAGCCAGGGTGACTTCACAGATACGCAGTATTTT. It is translated as CASSQGDFTDTQYF. V and J are TRBV4-1 and TRBJ2-3; D gene uncertain. CDR3 length: 14 residues. The germline CDR1 and CDR2 sequences are MGHRA and YSYEKL. The ends were cut back, 3 bases at V and 2 bases at J, with 9 bases in the middle.